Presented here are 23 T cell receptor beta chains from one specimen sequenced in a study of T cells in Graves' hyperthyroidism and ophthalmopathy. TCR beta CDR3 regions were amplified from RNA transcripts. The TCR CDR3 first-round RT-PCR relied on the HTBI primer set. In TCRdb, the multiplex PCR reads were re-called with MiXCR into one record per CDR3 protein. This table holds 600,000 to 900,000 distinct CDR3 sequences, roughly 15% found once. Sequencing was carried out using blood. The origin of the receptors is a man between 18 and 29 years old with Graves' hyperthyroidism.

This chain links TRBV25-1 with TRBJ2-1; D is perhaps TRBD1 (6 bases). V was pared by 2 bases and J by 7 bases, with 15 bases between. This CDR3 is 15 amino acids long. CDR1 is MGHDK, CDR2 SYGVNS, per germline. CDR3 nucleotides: TGTGCCAGCAGTGAACTGGGGGCCTGGGGGAATGAGCAGTTCTTC. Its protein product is CASSELGAWGNEQFF.

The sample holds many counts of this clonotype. Here the CDR3 reads CASQGAGLDEQFF. The CDR3 nucleotides are TGTGCCAGCCAGGGGGCTGGGTTGGATGAGCAGTTCTTC. The chain recombines TRBV7-9 with TRBJ2-1; TRBD1 matches 8 bases. V gave up 8 bases and J gave up 8 bases; unmatched junction bases: 8. The CDR3 is 13 residues long. Germline CDR1 SEHNR, CDR2 FQNEAQ (reference sequence).

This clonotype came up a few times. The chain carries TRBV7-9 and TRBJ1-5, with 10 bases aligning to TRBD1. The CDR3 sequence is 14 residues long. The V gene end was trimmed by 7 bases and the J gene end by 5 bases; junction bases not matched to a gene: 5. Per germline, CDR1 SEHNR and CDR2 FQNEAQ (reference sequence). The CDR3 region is CASTPGTGDQPQHF. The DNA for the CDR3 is TGTGCCAGCACCCCCGGGACAGGGGATCAGCCCCAGCATTTT.

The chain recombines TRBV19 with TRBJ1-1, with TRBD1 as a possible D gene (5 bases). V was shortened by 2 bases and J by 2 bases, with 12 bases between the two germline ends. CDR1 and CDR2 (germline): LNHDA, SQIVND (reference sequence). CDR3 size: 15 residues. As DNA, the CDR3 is TGTGCCAGTAGTATATCAATATGGGACAACACTGAAGCTTTCTTT. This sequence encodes CASSISIWDNTEAFF.

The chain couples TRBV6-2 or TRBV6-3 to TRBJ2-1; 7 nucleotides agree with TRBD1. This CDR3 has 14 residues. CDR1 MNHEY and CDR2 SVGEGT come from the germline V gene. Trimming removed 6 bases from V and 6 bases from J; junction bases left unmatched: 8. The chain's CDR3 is CASRRQGTGNEQFF. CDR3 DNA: TGTGCCAGCAGAAGACAGGGCACTGGCAATGAGCAGTTCTTC.

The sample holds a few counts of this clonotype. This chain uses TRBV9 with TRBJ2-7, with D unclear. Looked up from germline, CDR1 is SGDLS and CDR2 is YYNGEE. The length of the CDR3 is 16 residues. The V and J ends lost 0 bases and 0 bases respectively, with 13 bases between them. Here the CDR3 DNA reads TGTGCCAGCAGCGTAGAAGGAACGCCGAGCTCCTACGAGCAGTACTTC. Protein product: CASSVEGTPSSYEQYF.

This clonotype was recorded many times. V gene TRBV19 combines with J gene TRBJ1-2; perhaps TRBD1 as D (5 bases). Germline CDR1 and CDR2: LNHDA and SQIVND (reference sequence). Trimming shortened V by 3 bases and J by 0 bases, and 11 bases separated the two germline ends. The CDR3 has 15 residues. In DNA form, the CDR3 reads TGTGCCAGTAGTATGGATGCAGGGACTAACTATGGCTACACCTTC. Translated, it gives CASSMDAGTNYGYTF.

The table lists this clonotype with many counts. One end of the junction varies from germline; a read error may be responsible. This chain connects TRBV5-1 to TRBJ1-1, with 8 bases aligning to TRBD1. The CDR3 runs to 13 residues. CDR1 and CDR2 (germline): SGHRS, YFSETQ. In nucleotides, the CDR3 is TGTGCCAGCAGCTTTGGACAGGGCACTGAAGCTTTCTTT. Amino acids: CASSFGQGTEAFF.

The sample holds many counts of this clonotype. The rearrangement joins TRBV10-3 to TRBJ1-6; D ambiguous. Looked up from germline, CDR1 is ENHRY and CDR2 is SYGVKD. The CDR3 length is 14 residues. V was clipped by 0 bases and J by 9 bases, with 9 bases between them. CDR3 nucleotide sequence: TGTGCCATCAGTGAGTCTGGGGAGGGTTCACCCCTCCACTTT. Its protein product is CAISESGEGSPLHF.

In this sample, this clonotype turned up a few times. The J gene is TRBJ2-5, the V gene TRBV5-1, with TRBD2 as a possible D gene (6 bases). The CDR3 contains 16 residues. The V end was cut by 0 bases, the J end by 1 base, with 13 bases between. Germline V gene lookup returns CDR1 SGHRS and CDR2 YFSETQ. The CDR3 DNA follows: TGCGCCAGCAGCTTGGTTGGCTGGGGACTCCAAGAGACCCAGTACTTC. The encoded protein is CASSLVGWGLQETQYF.

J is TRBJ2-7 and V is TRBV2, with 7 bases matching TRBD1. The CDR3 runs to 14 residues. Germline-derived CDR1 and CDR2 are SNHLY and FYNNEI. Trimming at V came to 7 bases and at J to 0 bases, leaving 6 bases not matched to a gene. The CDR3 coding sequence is TGTGCCAGCACCCAGGGACAGAGCTCCTACGAGCAGTACTTC. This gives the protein CASTQGQSSYEQYF.

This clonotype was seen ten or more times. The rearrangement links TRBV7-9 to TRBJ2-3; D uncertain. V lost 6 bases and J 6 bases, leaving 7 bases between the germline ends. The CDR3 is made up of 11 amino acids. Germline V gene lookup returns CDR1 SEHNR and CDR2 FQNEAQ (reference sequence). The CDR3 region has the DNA TGTGCCAGCAGTTTACAGGATACGCAGTATTTT. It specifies CASSLQDTQYF. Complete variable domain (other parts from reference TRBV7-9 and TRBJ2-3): DTGVSQNPRHKITKRGQNVTFRCDPISEHNRLYWYRQTLGQGPEFLTYFQNEAQLEKSRLLSDRFSAERPKGSFSTLEIQRTEQGDSAMYLCASSLQDTQYFGPGTRLTVL.

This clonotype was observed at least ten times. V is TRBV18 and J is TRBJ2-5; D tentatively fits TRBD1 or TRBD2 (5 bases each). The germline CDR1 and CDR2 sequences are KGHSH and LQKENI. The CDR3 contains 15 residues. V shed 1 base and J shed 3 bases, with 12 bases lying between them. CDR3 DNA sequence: TGTGCCAGCTCACCACTCAGGGAGAAAAAAGAGACCCAGTACTTC. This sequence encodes CASSPLREKKETQYF.

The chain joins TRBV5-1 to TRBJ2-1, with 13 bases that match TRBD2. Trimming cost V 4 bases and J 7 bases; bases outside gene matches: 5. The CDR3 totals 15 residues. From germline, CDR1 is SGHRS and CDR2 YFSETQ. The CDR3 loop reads CASSVWTSGSNEQFF. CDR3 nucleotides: TGCGCCAGCAGCGTATGGACTAGCGGGAGTAATGAGCAGTTCTTC.

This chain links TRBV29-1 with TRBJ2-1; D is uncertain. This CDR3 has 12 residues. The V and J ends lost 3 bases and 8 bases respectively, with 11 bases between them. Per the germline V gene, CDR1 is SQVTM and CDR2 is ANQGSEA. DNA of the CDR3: TGCAGCGTTGAGAAGGGAAGGGATGAGCAGTTCTTC. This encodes CSVEKGRDEQFF.

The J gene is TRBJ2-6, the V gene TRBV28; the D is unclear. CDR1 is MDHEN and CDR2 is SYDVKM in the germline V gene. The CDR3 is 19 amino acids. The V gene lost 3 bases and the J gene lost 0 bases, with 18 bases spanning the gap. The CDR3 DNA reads TGTGCCAGCAGTTTCCCAGTGAGTCCCCTTCCCTCTGGGGCCAACGTCCTGACTTTC. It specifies CASSFPVSPLPSGANVLTF.

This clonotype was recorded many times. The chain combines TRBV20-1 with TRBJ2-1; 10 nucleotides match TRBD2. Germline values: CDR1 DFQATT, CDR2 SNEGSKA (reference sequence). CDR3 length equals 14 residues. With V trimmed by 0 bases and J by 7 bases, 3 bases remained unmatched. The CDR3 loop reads CSARDSSGRNEQFF. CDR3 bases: TGCAGTGCTAGAGATTCTAGCGGGAGAAATGAGCAGTTCTTC.

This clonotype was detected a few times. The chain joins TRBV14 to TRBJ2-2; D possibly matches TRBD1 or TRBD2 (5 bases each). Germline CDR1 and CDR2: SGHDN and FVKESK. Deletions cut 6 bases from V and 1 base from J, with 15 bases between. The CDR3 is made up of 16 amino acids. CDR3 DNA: TGTGCCAGCAGTCTAACCGGGACCCTGAACACCGGGGAGCTGTTTTTT. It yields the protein CASSLTGTLNTGELFF. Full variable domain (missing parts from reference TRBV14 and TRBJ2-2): EAGVTQFPSHSVIEKGQTVTLRCDPISGHDNLYWYRRVMGKEIKFLLHFVKESKQDESGMPNNRFLAERTGGTYSTLKVQPAELEDSGVYFCASSLTGTLNTGELFFGEGSRLTVL.

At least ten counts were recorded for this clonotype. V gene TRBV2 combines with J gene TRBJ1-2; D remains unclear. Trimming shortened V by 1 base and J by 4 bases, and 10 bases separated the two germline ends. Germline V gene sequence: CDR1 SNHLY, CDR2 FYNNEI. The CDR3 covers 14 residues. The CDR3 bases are TGTGCCAGCAGTGAAGTCCTCTCCCTCTATGGCTACACCTTC. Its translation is CASSEVLSLYGYTF.

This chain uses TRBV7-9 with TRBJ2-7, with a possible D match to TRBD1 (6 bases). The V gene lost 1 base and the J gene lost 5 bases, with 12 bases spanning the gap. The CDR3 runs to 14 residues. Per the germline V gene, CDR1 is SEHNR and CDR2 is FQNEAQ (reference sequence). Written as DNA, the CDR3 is TGTGCCAGCAGCTTAGAAGGGGGTTACGACGAGCAGTACTTC. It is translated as CASSLEGGYDEQYF.

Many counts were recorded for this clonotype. This CDR3 reads CASSERTAAGGGETQYF. CDR3 sequence (DNA): TGTGCCAGCAGTGAAAGAACGGCAGCGGGAGGTGGGGAGACCCAGTACTTC. V is TRBV2 and J is TRBJ2-5; 9 bases fit TRBD2. The junction had 12 bases not matched to a gene; V was cut back by 2 bases and J by 5 bases. Germline lookup yields CDR1 SNHLY and CDR2 FYNNEI. The CDR3 is 17 residues long.

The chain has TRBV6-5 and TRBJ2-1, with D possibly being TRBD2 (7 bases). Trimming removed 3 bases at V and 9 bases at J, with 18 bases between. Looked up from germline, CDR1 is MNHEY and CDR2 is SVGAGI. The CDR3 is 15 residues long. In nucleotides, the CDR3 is TGTGCCAGCAGTTATGTGGGGGGGCATCGGGGTGAGCAGTTCTTC. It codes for CASSYVGGHRGEQFF.

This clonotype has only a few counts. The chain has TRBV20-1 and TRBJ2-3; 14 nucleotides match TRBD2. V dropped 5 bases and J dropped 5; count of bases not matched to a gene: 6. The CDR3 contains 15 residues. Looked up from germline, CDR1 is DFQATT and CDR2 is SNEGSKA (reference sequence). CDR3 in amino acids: CSAGTSGGVGDTQYF. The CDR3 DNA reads TGCAGTGCTGGGACTAGCGGGGGAGTGGGAGATACGCAGTATTTT.